This T cell receptor (beta chain) was sequenced in a study of blood T cells in healthy people across ages. As for the study in general: Template switching caught about one barcoded beta molecule for each two T cells.

Study-wide points: The diversity estimates, figures obtained from one million T cells, were considered underestimates. Naive and antigen-experienced cells could not be conclusively compared, given unsorted PBMCs.

This CDR3 has 11 amino acids. Trimming took off 7 bases at V and 2 bases at J, with 5 bases between the two ends. Germline CDR1 reads SQVTM; CDR2 reads ANQGSEA. This clonotype appeared a few times. Its target is not known. With a J-beta primer mix and a sample-barcoded 5' primer, a second PCR ran about 7 to 12 cycles. Any given sample supplied a minimum of 2.5 million CDR3-containing paired-end reads. MiXCR was run by TCRdb on the 5' RACE reads, yielding one entry per CDR3 protein. The sample shows around 750,000 distinct CDR3 sequences, about 55% of them seen only once. The V call is TRBV29-1, the J call TRBJ2-2; D is unclear. Material for sequencing was blood. This TCR came from a man at least 80 years old in good health. The DNA for the CDR3 is TGCAGCGCCAGAAACACCGGGGAGCTGTTTTTT. It yields the protein CSARNTGELFF.